This T cell receptor beta chain was observed in a study of shared clonotypes between healthy human individuals. As regards this clone: This sample also contains other DNA sequences that code for the same CDR3.

Produced via immunoSEQ multiplex PCR; TCRdb's table is partial and in-frame only. Found here are about a million clones, approximately 80% of them singletons; the top ten hold approximately 1.5%. J lost 3 bases, V lost 4 bases, and 4 bases had no gene match. The CDR3 covers 14 residues. Looked up from germline, CDR1 is SGHRS and CDR2 is YFSETQ. Sequenced sample: memory CD4+ T cells sorted from blood. The subset was: CD45RA-negative fraction. The sequence derives from a man aged 18-30 years in good health. This chain uses TRBV5-1 with TRBJ2-7; 10 bases map to TRBD1. The CDR3 nucleotides are TGCGCCAGCAGCCGGACAGGGGGTAGCTACGAGCAGTACTTC. Its translation: CASSRTGGSYEQYF.